This is a list of T cell receptor beta chains from one sample in a study of T cell repertoires in cytomegalovirus infection. Each CDR3 protein gets one entry after TCRdb re-called the reads with MiXCR. The sample yields 100,000 or so distinct CDR3 sequences, about 17% seen once. The sequencing input was PBMCs. Receptor source: a human donor in good health (CMV status not recorded). Some clones in this sample may be carry-over from other donors' samples. CDR3s include the opening cysteine and the closing phenylalanine or tryptophan. The D gene is left open where the match is weak. Size is stated for part of the rows, as once, few or many counts, or as a class when the clone is expanded.

V	size	J	D	CDR3	DNA
TRBV7-2	many	TRBJ1-2	TRBD1	CASSFTGGGYTF	TGTGCCAGCAGCTTTACAGGGGGCGGCTACACCTTC
TRBV29-1	.	TRBJ2-7	.	CSAKGGTAGEQYF	TGCAGCGCCAAAGGGGGGACAGCTGGTGAGCAGTACTTC
TRBV7-9	few	TRBJ2-1	.	CASSPGAALEQFF	TGTGCCAGCAGCCCAGGCGCAGCCCTTGAGCAGTTCTTC
TRBV5-1	many	TRBJ2-7	.	CASRSSGFSYEQYF	TGCGCCAGCAGGAGCTCAGGATTTTCCTACGAGCAGTACTTC
TRBV5-1	.	TRBJ2-7	.	CASSRLRGAYEQYF	TGCGCCAGCAGCCGTCTACGCGGGGCTTACGAGCAGTACTTC
TRBV19	.	TRBJ2-3	.	CASSGRGGSSTDTQYF	TGTGCCAGTAGTGGCCGAGGGGGTTCTAGCACAGATACGCAGTATTTT
TRBV20-1	few	TRBJ1-4	.	CSATDPGGTNEKLFF	TGCAGTGCGACGGACCCCGGGGGTACTAATGAAAAACTGTTTTTT
TRBV7-8	many	TRBJ1-1	.	CASSNNPRSEAFF	TGTGCCAGCAGCAATAACCCCAGGAGTGAAGCTTTCTTT
TRBV20-1	.	TRBJ2-7	.	CSAEPGQTYEQYF	TGCAGTGCGGAGCCAGGGCAGACCTACGAGCAGTACTTC
TRBV4-3	.	TRBJ1-4	.	CASSQDRGEKLFF	TGCGCCAGCAGCCAAGATCGGGGTGAAAAACTGTTTTTT
TRBV12-3/TRBV12-4	many	TRBJ1-4	.	CASSYTGTNNEKLFF	TGTGCCAGCAGTTACACCGGGACCAATAATGAAAAACTGTTTTTT
TRBV28	.	TRBJ2-5	.	CASSPRRWTNGEAETQYF	TGTGCCAGCAGTCCCCGACGGTGGACTAACGGAGAGGCAGAGACCCAGTACTTC
TRBV12-3/TRBV12-4	.	TRBJ1-1	.	CASSRVGTNTEAFF	TGTGCCAGCTCCCGGGTTGGAACGAACACTGAAGCTTTCTTT
TRBV4-3	few	TRBJ2-5	TRBD2	CASSQEEAGGETQYF	TGCGCCAGCAGCCAAGAGGAGGCCGGGGGGGAGACCCAGTACTTC
TRBV20-1	few	TRBJ2-1	TRBD1	CSAQTTGGTGEQFF	TGCAGTGCGCAAACAACAGGGGGGACGGGTGAGCAGTTCTTC
TRBV6-6	few	TRBJ1-2	.	CATWRGSEGYTF	TGTGCCACCTGGAGGGGGAGTGAGGGCTACACCTTC
TRBV6-2/TRBV6-3	many	TRBJ2-2	.	CASSYSAGSTGELFF	TGTGCCAGCAGTTACTCGGCCGGATCCACCGGGGAGCTGTTTTTT
TRBV5-6	few	TRBJ2-5	.	CASSLVDWSEETQYF	TGTGCCAGCAGCTTGGTAGATTGGTCAGAAGAGACCCAGTACTTC
TRBV20-1	.	TRBJ2-5	TRBD1	CSASIGQATNQETQYF	TGCAGTGCTTCTATCGGACAGGCCACAAACCAAGAGACCCAGTACTTC
TRBV10-3	once	TRBJ1-4	.	CASRRDGGNEKLFF	TGTGCCAGCAGAAGGGACGGTGGGAATGAAAAACTGTTTTTT
TRBV28	many	TRBJ2-5	TRBD2	CASSLRGGRQETQYF	TGTGCCAGCAGTTTACGGGGGGGGCGCCAAGAGACCCAGTACTTC
TRBV7-3	.	TRBJ2-3	.	CASRSDRGDTQYF	TGTGCCAGCAGAAGTGACCGAGGGGATACGCAGTATTTT
TRBV6-5	many	TRBJ2-1	TRBD2	CASSYSGGGVNEQFF	TGTGCCAGCAGTTACTCTGGCGGGGGGGTCAATGAGCAGTTCTTC
TRBV11-2	.	TRBJ2-5	.	CASSTLLGETQYF	TGTGCCAGCAGCACCCTCCTGGGAGAGACCCAGTACTTC
TRBV10-3	.	TRBJ1-1	.	CAISGGLDTEAFF	TGTGCCATCAGTGGGGGGCTGGACACTGAAGCTTTCTTT
TRBV18	many	TRBJ2-7	.	CASSPGQYEQYF	TGTGCCAGCTCACCCGGACAGTACGAGCAGTACTTC
TRBV6-5	many	TRBJ2-1	.	CASSYSVGSYNEQFF	TGTGCCAGCAGTTACTCTGTTGGATCCTACAATGAGCAGTTCTTC
TRBV4-1	.	TRBJ1-1	.	CTSSQNVNAEAFF	TGCACCAGCAGCCAAAACGTTAACGCTGAAGCTTTCTTT
TRBV28	many	TRBJ2-3	.	CASSPAGPTDTQYF	TGTGCCAGCAGCCCCGCTGGACCCACAGATACGCAGTATTTT